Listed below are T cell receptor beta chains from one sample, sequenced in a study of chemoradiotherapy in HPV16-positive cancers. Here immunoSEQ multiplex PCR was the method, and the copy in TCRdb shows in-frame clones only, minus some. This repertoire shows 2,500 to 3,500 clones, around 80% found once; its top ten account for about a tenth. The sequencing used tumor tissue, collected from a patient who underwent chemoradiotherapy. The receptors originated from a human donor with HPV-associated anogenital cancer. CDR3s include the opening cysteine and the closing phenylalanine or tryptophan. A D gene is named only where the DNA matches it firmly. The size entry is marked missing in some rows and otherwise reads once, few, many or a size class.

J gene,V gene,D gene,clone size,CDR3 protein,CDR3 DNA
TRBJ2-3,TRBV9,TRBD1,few,CASSLQGAYTDTQYF,TGTGCCAGCAGCCTGCAGGGGGCCTACACAGATACGCAGTATTTT
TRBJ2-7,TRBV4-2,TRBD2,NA,CASSQEPGTSDYEQYF,TGTGCCAGCAGCCAAGAACCCGGGACTAGCGACTACGAGCAGTACTTC
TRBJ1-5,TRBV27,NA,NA,CASSPGLIKPQHF,TGTGCCAGCAGTCCCGGACTTATCAAGCCCCAGCATTTT
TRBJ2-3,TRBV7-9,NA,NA,CASSLTGPQGNTQYF,TGTGCCAGCAGCTTGACAGGTCCCCAGGGAAATACGCAGTATTTT
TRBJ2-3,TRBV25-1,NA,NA,CASSSIDTQYF,TGTGCCAGCAGTAGCATAGATACGCAGTATTTT
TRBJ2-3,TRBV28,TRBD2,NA,CASTYSGGADTQYF,TGTGCCAGCACCTATAGCGGGGGGGCAGATACGCAGTATTTT
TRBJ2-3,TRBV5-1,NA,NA,CASSTSGAHTDTQYF,TGCGCCAGCAGCACATCAGGGGCCCACACAGATACGCAGTATTTT
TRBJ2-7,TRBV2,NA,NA,CAQATPGPGVYEQYF,TGTGCCCAAGCAACTCCGGGTCCTGGGGTTTACGAGCAGTACTTC
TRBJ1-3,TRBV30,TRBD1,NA,CAWKQGAGNTIYF,TGTGCCTGGAAGCAGGGGGCTGGAAACACCATATATTTT
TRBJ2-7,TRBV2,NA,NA,CASQSVRERFSEQYF,TGTGCCAGCCAAAGTGTCCGGGAGCGCTTTAGCGAGCAGTACTTC
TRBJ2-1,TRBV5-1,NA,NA,CASSLGLGGNNEQFF,TGCGCCAGCAGCCTGGGACTGGGGGGTAACAATGAGCAGTTCTTC
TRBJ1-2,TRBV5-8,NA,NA,CASSFNPTHLRGGYTF,TGTGCCAGCAGCTTTAACCCTACCCACCTTCGGGGTGGCTACACCTTC
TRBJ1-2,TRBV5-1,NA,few,CASSPQGSYGYTF,TGCGCCAGCAGCCCCCAAGGATCCTATGGCTACACCTTC
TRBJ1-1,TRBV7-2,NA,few,CASSLIRAHGTEAFF,TGTGCCAGCAGCTTAATACGGGCGCATGGCACTGAAGCTTTCTTT
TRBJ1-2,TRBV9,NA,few,CASQRGTGYTF,TGTGCCAGCCAACGGGGAACTGGCTACACCTTC
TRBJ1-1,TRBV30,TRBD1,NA,CAWSPHRGTGRTEAFF,TGTGCCTGGAGTCCACATAGAGGGACAGGGAGAACTGAAGCTTTCTTT
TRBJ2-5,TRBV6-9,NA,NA,CASSYPGDRETQYF,TGTGCCAGCAGTTATCCCGGGGATCGAGAGACCCAGTACTTC
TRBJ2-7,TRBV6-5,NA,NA,CASSSNVNSYEQYF,TGTGCCAGCAGTTCTAACGTCAACTCCTACGAGCAGTACTTC
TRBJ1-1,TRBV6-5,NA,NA,CASSEGWTEAFF,TGTGCCAGCAGCGAGGGGTGGACTGAAGCTTTCTTT
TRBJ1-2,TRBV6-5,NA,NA,CASSEGGGYTF,TGTGCCAGCAGTGAAGGTGGTGGCTACACCTTC
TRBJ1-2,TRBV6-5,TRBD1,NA,CASRMNRGYYGYTF,TGTGCCAGCAGGATGAACAGGGGCTACTATGGCTACACCTTC
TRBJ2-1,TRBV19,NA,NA,CASWGRGVYDNEQFF,TGTGCCAGTTGGGGAAGGGGAGTATATGACAATGAGCAGTTCTTC
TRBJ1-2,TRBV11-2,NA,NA,CASSLNTRNPYGYTF,TGTGCCAGCAGCTTAAACACCCGTAACCCCTATGGCTACACCTTC
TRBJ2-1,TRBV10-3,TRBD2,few,CAISSSGSYNEQFF,TGTGCCATCAGTTCTAGCGGGAGCTACAATGAGCAGTTCTTC
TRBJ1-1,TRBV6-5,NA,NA,CASSYLATATEAFF,TGTGCCAGCAGTTACTTGGCTACAGCCACTGAAGCTTTCTTT
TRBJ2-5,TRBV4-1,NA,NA,CASSQGRAKQETQYF,TGCGCCAGCAGCCAGGGCCGGGCCAAACAGGAGACCCAGTACTTC
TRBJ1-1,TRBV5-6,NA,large,CASSLWGERDEAFF,TGTGCCAGCAGCTTGTGGGGGGAAAGGGATGAAGCTTTCTTT
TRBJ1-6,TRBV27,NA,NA,CASSLFGSSYNSPLHF,TGTGCCAGCAGTTTATTCGGGAGCTCCTATAATTCACCCCTCCACTTT